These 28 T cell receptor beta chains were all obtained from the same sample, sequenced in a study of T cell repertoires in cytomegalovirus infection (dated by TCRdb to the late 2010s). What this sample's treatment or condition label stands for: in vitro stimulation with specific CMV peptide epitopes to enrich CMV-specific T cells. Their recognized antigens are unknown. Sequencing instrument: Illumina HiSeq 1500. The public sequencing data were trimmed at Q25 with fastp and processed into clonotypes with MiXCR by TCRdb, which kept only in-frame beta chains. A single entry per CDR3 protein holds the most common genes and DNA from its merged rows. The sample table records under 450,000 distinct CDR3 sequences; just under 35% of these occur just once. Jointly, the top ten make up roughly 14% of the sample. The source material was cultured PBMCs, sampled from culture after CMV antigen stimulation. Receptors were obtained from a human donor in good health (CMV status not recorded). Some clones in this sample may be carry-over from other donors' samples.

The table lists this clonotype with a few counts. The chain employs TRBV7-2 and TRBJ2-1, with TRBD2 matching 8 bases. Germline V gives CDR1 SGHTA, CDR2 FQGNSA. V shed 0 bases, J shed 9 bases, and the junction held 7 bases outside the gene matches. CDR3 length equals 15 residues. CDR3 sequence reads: CASSLASGRFGEQFF. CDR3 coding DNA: TGTGCCAGCAGCTTAGCCAGCGGGAGATTTGGTGAGCAGTTCTTC.

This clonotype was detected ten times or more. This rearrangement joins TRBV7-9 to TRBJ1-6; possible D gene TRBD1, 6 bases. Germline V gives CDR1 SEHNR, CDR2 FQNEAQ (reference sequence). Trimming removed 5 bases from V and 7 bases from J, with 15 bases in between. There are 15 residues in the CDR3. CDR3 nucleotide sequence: TGTGCCAGCAGCCCGGGCCAGGGGAGGAATTCACCCCTCCACTTT. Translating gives CASSPGQGRNSPLHF.

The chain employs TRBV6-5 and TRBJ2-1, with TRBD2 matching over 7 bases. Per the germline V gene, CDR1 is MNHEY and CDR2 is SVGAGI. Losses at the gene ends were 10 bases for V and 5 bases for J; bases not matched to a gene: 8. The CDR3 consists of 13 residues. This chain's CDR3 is CATVASGDNEQFF. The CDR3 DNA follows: TGTGCCACAGTGGCTAGCGGCGACAATGAGCAGTTCTTC.

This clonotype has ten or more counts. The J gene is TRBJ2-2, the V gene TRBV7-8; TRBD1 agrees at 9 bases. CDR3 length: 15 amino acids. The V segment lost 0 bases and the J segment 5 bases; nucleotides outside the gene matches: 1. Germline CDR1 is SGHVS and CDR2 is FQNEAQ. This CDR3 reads CASSLADRGTGELFF. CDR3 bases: TGTGCCAGCAGCTTAGCGGACAGGGGAACCGGGGAGCTGTTTTTT.

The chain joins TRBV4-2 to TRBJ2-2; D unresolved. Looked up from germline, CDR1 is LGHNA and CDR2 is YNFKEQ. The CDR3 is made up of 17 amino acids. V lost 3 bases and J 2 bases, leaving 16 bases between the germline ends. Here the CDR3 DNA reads TGTGCCAGCAGCCACCGTAGTGAATTGGCCAACACCGGGGAGCTGTTTTTT. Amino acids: CASSHRSELANTGELFF.

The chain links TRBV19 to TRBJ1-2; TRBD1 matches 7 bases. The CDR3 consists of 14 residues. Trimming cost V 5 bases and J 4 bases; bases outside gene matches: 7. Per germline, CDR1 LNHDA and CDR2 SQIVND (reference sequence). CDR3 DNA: TGTGCCAGTAGTCCCACAGACAGGGCCTATGGCTACACCTTC. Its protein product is CASSPTDRAYGYTF.

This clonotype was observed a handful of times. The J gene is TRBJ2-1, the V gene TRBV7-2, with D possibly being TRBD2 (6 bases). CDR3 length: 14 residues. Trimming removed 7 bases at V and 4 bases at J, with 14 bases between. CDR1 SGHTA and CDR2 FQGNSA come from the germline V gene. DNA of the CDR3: TGTGCCAGCACCCTGCGGCGGGGTTACAATGAGCAGTTCTTC. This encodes CASTLRRGYNEQFF.

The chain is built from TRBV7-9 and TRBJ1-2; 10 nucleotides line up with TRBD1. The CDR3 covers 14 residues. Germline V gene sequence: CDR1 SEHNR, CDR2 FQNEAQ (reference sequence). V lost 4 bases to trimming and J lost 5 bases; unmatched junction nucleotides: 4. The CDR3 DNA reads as TGTGCCAGCAGCTACGGGACAGGGGAATATGGCTACACCTTC. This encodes CASSYGTGEYGYTF.

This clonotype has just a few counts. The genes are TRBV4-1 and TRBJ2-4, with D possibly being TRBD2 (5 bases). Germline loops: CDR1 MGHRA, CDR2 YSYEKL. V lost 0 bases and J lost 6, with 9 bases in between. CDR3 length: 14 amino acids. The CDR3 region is CASSQEPRGNIQYF. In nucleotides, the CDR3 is TGCGCCAGCAGCCAAGAGCCCCGGGGAAACATTCAGTACTTC.

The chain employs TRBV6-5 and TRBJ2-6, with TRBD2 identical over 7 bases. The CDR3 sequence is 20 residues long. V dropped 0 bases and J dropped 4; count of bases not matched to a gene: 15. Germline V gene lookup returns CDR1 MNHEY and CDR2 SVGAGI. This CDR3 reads CASSYSPLGLGPTGANVLTF. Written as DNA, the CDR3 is TGTGCCAGCAGTTACTCTCCTTTAGGACTAGGGCCCACCGGGGCCAACGTCCTGACTTTC.

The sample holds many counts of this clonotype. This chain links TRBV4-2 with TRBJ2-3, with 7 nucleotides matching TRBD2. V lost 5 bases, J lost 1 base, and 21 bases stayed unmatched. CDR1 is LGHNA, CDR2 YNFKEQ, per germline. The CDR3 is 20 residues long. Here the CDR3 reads CASSKRLLADPRRGTDTQYF. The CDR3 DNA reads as TGTGCCAGCAGCAAGAGGCTGCTAGCGGATCCGAGAAGAGGCACAGATACGCAGTATTTT.

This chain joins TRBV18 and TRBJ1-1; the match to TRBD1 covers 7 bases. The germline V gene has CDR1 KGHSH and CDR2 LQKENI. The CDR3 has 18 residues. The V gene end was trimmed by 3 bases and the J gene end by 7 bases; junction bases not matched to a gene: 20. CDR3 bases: TGTGCCAGCTCACCGTCCGGGACAGCAATCCTTAGGATGGGTGAAGCTTTCTTT. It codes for CASSPSGTAILRMGEAFF.

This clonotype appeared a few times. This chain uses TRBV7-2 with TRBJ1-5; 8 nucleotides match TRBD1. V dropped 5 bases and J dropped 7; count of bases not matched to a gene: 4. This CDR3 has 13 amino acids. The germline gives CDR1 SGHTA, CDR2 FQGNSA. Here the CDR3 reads CASSPGGQQPQHF. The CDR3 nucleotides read TGTGCCAGCAGCCCAGGGGGCCAACAGCCCCAGCATTTT.

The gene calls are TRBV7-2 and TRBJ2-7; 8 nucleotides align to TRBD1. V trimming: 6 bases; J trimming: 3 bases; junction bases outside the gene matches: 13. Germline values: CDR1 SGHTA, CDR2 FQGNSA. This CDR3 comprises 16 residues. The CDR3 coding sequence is TGTGCCAGCAGTCCGGGGGCAGGGGGCTATCGCTACGAGCAGTACTTC. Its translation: CASSPGAGGYRYEQYF.

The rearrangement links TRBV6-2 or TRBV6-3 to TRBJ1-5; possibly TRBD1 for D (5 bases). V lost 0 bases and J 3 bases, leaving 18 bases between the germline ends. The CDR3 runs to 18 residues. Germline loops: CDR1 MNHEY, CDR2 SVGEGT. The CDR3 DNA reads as TGTGCCAGCAGTTACTCGGGGGACGAGGGATTGGACAATCAGCCCCAGCATTTT. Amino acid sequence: CASSYSGDEGLDNQPQHF.

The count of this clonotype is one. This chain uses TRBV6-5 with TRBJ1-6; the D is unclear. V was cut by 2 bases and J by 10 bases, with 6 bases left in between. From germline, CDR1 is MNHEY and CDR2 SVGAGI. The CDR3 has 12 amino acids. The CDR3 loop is CASSYVGSPLHF. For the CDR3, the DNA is TGTGCCAGCAGTTACGTGGGCTCACCCCTCCACTTT.

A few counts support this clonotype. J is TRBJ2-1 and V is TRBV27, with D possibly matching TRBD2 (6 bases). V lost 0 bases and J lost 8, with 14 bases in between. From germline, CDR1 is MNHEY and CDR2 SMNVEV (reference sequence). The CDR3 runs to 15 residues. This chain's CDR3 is CASSLSSGGVYEQFF. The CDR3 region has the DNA TGTGCCAGCAGTTTATCTAGCGGAGGGGTATATGAGCAGTTCTTC.

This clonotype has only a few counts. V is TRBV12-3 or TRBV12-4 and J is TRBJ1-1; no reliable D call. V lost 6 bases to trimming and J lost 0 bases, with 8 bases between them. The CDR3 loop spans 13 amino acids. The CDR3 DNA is TGTGCCAGCAGGAGGAATATGAACACTGAAGCTTTCTTT. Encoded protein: CASRRNMNTEAFF.

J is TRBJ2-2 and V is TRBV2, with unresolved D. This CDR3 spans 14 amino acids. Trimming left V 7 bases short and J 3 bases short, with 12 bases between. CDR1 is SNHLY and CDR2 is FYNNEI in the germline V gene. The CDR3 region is CASTFRAYTGELFF. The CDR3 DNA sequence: TGTGCCAGCACTTTTCGCGCATACACCGGGGAGCTGTTTTTT. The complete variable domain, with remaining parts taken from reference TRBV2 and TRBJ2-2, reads EPEVTQTPSHQVTQMGQEVILRCVPISNHLYFYWYRQILGQKVEFLVSFYNNEISEKSEIFDDQFSVERPDGSNFTLKIRSTKLEDSAMYFCASTFRAYTGELFFGEGSRLTVL.

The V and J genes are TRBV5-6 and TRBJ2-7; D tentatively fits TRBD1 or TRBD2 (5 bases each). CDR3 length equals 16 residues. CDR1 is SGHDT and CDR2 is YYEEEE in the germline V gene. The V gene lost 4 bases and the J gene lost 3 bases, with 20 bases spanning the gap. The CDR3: CASSPKRGEGLYEQYF. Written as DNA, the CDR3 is TGTGCCAGCAGCCCTAAGAGGGGTGAGGGCCTCTACGAGCAGTACTTC.

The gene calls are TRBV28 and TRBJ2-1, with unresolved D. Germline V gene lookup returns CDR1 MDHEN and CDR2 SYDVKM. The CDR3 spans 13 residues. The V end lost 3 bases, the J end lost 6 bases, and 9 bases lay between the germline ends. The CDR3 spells CASSLSKSNEQFF. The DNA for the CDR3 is TGTGCCAGCAGTTTGAGCAAAAGCAATGAGCAGTTCTTC. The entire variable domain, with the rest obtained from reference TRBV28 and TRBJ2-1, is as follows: DVKVTQSSRYLVKRTGEKVFLECVQDMDHENMFWYRQDPGLGLRLIYFSYDVKMKEKGDIPEGYSVSREKKERFSLILESASTNQTSMYLCASSLSKSNEQFFGPGTRLTVL.

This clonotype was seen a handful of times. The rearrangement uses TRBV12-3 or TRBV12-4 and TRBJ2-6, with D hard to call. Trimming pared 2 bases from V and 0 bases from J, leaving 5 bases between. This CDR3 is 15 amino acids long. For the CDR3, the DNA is TGTGCCAGCAGTTTAACAACCTCTGGGGCCAACGTCCTGACTTTC. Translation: CASSLTTSGANVLTF.

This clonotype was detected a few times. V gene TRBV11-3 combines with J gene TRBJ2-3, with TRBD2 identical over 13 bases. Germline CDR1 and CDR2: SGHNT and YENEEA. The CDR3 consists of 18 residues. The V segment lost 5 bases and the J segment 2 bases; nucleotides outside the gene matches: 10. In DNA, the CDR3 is TGTGCCAGCAGCAGCGGACTAGCGGGAGACACATACACAGATACGCAGTATTTT. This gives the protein CASSSGLAGDTYTDTQYF.

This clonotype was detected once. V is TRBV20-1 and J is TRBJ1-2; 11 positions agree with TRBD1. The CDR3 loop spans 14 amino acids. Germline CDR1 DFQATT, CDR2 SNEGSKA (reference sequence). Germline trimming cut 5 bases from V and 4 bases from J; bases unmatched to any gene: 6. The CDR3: CSAPGTGGAYGYTF. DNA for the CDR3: TGCAGTGCTCCCGGGACAGGGGGGGCCTATGGCTACACCTTC.

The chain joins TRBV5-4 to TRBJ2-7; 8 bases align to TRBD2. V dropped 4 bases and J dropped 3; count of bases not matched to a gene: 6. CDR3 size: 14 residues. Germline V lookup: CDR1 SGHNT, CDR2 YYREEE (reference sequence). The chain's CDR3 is CASSPQLADYEQYF. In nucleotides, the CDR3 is TGTGCCAGCAGCCCTCAACTAGCGGACTACGAGCAGTACTTC.

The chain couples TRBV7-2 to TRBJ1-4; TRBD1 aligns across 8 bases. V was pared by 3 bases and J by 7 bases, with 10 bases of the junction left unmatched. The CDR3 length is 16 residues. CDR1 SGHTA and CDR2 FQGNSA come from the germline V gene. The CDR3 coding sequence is TGTGCCAGCAGCTTCTCGTGGACAGGGCGTCTTGAAAAACTGTTTTTT. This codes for CASSFSWTGRLEKLFF.

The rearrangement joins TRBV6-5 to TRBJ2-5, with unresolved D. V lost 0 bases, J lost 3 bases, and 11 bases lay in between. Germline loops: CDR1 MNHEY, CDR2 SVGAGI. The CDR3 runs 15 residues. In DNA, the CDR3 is TGTGCCAGCAGTTACTCGAATTGGAAAAAAGAGACCCAGTACTTC. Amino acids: CASSYSNWKKETQYF.

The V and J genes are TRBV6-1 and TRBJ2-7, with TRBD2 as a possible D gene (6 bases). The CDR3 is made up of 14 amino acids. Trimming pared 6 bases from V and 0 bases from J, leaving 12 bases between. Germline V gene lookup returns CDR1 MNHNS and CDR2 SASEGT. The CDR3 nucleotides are TGTGCCAGCAGACTGGCGGGACCCTCCTACGAGCAGTACGTC. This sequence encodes CASRLAGPSYEQYV.